The 26 T cell receptor beta chains given below trace back to one sample, sequenced in a study of blood T cell repertoires in COVID-19. TCRdb's table, derived via immunoSEQ multiplex PCR, lists solely in-frame clones and lacks some. The sample includes about 130,000 clones, about 89% of them seen just once. Sequencing used peripheral blood. Source of these receptors: a man aged 60-69 years with COVID-19, enrolled during active disease.

The chain uses TRBV11-1 and TRBJ1-2; no reliable D call. CDR3 length: 14 amino acids. Germline assignment: CDR1 SGHAT and CDR2 FQDESV (reference sequence). V lost 5 bases, J lost 4 bases, and 14 bases lay in between. Here the CDR3 reads CASSRTSGSYGYTF. CDR3 DNA: TGTGCCAGCAGCCGAACCTCAGGTTCCTATGGCTACACCTTC.

The chain couples TRBV5-5 to TRBJ2-2; no reliable D call. Per germline, CDR1 SGHKS and CDR2 YYEKEE (reference sequence). The CDR3 is 13 amino acids. V lost 4 bases, J lost 6 bases, and 10 bases lay in between. In DNA form, the CDR3 reads TGTGCCAGCAGCCTGACAATCGCCGGGGAGCTGTTTTTT. Protein: CASSLTIAGELFF. Full variable domain (remainder filled in from reference TRBV5-5 and TRBJ2-2): DAGVTQSPTHLIKTRGQQVTLRCSPISGHKSVSWYQQVLGQGPQFIFQYYEKEERGRGNFPDRFSARQFPNYSSELNVNALLLGDSALYLCASSLTIAGELFFGEGSRLTVL.

The chain recombines TRBV10-1 with TRBJ1-1; D might be TRBD1 (5 bases). This CDR3 comprises 13 residues. V was clipped by 2 bases and J by 5 bases, with 9 bases between them. CDR1 and CDR2 from the germline V gene are WNHNN and SYGVQD (reference sequence). CDR3 DNA: TGCGCCAGCAGTGAGATTGGGGGGACTGAAGCTTTCTTT. Amino acid sequence: CASSEIGGTEAFF.

The rearrangement joins TRBV7-2 to TRBJ1-2; 11 nucleotides match TRBD1. Germline CDR1 and CDR2: SGHTA and FQGNSA. This CDR3 is built from 15 residues. V dropped 3 bases and J dropped 8; count of bases not matched to a gene: 8. CDR3 bases: TGTGCCAGCAGCTTTGGACAGGGGGCAATATCCGGCTACACCTTC. This translates into CASSFGQGAISGYTF.

As for this clone: One end of the junction is discordant with germline, which a read error may explain. The chain has TRBV7-7 and TRBJ2-1; D may correspond to TRBD1 or TRBD2 (5 bases each). The CDR3 sequence is 14 residues long. Per the germline V gene, CDR1 is SSHAT and CDR2 is FNYEAQ (reference sequence). This chain's CDR3 is CASSLAFGQSEQFF. The CDR3 DNA follows: TGTGCTAGCAGCTTAGCGTTTGGACAAAGCGAGCAGTTCTTC.

In DNA, the CDR3 is TGTGCCAGCAGCGACCTGGGACAGGGTCAGGACGAGCAGTACTTC. It yields the protein CASSDLGQGQDEQYF. The chain uses TRBV7-9 and TRBJ2-7; 9 bases are shared with TRBD1. The CDR3 is 15 residues long. The germline gives CDR1 SEHNR, CDR2 FQNEAQ (reference sequence). V was pared by 5 bases and J by 5 bases, with 10 bases of the junction left unmatched.

CDR3 residues: CSVEVPGQTYEQYF. The CDR3 DNA is TGCAGCGTTGAAGTGCCCGGTCAAACCTACGAGCAGTACTTC. V is TRBV29-1 and J is TRBJ2-7; D gene uncertain. Trimming took off 1 base at V and 2 bases at J, with 12 bases between the two ends. CDR1 and CDR2 from the germline V gene are SQVTM and ANQGSEA. The CDR3 is 14 residues long.

The rearrangement joins TRBV11-2 to TRBJ1-2, with no clear D. The CDR3 is made up of 12 amino acids. Germline V gene data show CDR1 as SGHAT and CDR2 as FQNNGV. The V end was cut by 1 base, the J end by 8 bases, with 8 bases between. In DNA, the CDR3 is TGTGCCAGCAGCTTAGGGACGGGAGGCTACACCTTC. This codes for CASSLGTGGYTF.

V usage is TRBV6-1 and J usage is TRBJ2-3; no firm D call. CDR1 and CDR2 from the germline V gene are MNHNS and SASEGT. This CDR3 region has 14 residues. Trimming took 2 bases from V and 6 from J, leaving 12 bases between them. CDR3 amino acids: CASSEPEVFDTQYF. Here the CDR3 DNA reads TGTGCCAGCAGTGAACCAGAGGTCTTCGATACGCAGTATTTT.

The genes are TRBV21-1 and TRBJ2-7; the table's D gene call, TRBD2, was not cross checked with the DNA. TRBV21-1 is a recognized pseudogene. The CDR3 covers 16 residues. The CDR3 DNA is TGTGCCGGGAAATCCCCAGCTCTAGCCGGATCACCGGAGCAGTACTTC. Protein: CAGKSPALAGSPEQYF.

The chain carries TRBV3-1 (or the pseudogene TRBV3-2) and TRBJ2-7; 7 nucleotides match TRBD1. Germline V gene sequence: CDR1 LGHDT, CDR2 YNNKEL (reference sequence). The J segment lost 5 bases and the V segment lost 4 bases, leaving 14 bases of the junction unmatched. The CDR3 extends over 16 amino acids. The CDR3 coding sequence is TGTGCCAGCAGCCCGAGACAGGGAACGTGGCGGGACGAGCAGTACTTC. It yields the protein CASSPRQGTWRDEQYF.

This chain joins TRBV7-3 and TRBJ1-4; 9 bases agree with TRBD1. Germline V gives CDR1 SGHTA, CDR2 FQGTGA. This CDR3 is 15 amino acids long. V gave up 0 bases and J gave up 5 bases; unmatched junction bases: 1. The CDR3 sequence: CASSLTGTGNEKLFF. The CDR3 DNA sequence: TGTGCCAGCAGCTTAACCGGGACAGGGAATGAAAAACTGTTTTTT. Together with reference TRBV7-3 and TRBJ1-4, the CDR3 gives the full variable domain: GAGVSQTPSNKVTEKGKYVELRCDPISGHTALYWYRQSLGQGPEFLIYFQGTGAADDSGLPNDRFFAVRPEGSVSTLKIQRTERGDSAVYLCASSLTGTGNEKLFFGSGTQLSVL.

The rearrangement uses TRBV7-8 and TRBJ2-5; perhaps TRBD1 as D (6 bases). The CDR3 runs 15 residues. CDR1 is SGHVS and CDR2 is FQNEAQ in the germline V gene. V dropped 0 bases and J dropped 5 bases, with 13 bases sitting between them. CDR3: CASSLATQGEETQYF. CDR3 in DNA: TGTGCCAGCAGCTTAGCAACACAGGGTGAGGAGACCCAGTACTTC.

This clone turned up a few times. J is TRBJ2-1 and V is TRBV4-2; the D is unclear. The CDR3 is 15 residues long. Trimming stripped 0 bases from V and 5 bases from J, with 11 bases between. Germline CDR1 LGHNA, CDR2 YNFKEQ. CDR3 sequence: CASSQDYAANNEQFF. In DNA, the CDR3 is TGTGCCAGCAGCCAAGATTACGCAGCGAACAATGAGCAGTTCTTC.

This clone appeared once. The J gene is TRBJ1-1, the V gene TRBV28; 7 nucleotides agree with TRBD1. The CDR3 covers 15 residues. Germline trimming cut 6 bases from V and 4 bases from J; bases unmatched to any gene: 11. Germline CDR1 and CDR2: MDHEN and SYDVKM. CDR3 coding DNA: TGTGCCAGCAGCGACAGGGAGTTAACATCCACTGAAGCTTTCTTT. Translated: CASSDRELTSTEAFF.

The rearrangement uses TRBV28 and TRBJ2-4; 7 nucleotides line up with TRBD1. Germline assignment: CDR1 MDHEN and CDR2 SYDVKM. The CDR3 contains 14 residues. Trimming cost V 6 bases and J 5 bases; bases outside gene matches: 7. The CDR3 region is CASSRGGSQNIQYF. In DNA, the CDR3 is TGTGCCAGCAGCCGAGGGGGCAGCCAAAACATTCAGTACTTC. Looking up the rest from reference TRBV28 and TRBJ2-4 gives the full variable domain: DVKVTQSSRYLVKRTGEKVFLECVQDMDHENMFWYRQDPGLGLRLIYFSYDVKMKEKGDIPEGYSVSREKKERFSLILESASTNQTSMYLCASSRGGSQNIQYFGAGTRLSVL.

The genes are TRBV5-8 and TRBJ2-5; 8 positions match TRBD2. Germline V gene lookup returns CDR1 SGHTS and CDR2 YDEGEE. This CDR3 has 15 amino acids. Trimming at V came to 0 bases and at J to 1 base, leaving 2 bases not matched to a gene. Written as DNA, the CDR3 is TGTGCCAGCAGCTTGGGACTAGCGACCCAAGAGACCCAGTACTTC. It codes for CASSLGLATQETQYF.

The chain couples TRBV29-1 to TRBJ1-1; unclear D gene. The CDR3 consists of 12 residues. CDR1 is SQVTM and CDR2 is ANQGSEA in the germline V gene. Trimming pared 7 bases from V and 2 bases from J, leaving 11 bases between. This CDR3 is CSAFVDNTEAFF. CDR3 DNA: TGCAGCGCCTTCGTAGATAACACTGAAGCTTTCTTT.

V and J are TRBV7-2 and TRBJ2-7, with D perhaps TRBD2 (6 bases). V was pared by 4 bases and J by 4 bases, with 17 bases between. Germline V gene sequence: CDR1 SGHTA, CDR2 FQGNSA. There are 15 residues in the CDR3. The CDR3 here is CASSWTGGRAYEQYF. As DNA, the CDR3 is TGTGCCAGCAGCTGGACCGGGGGTCGGGCTTACGAGCAGTACTTC.

The chain recombines TRBV5-1 with TRBJ2-1; 10 positions match TRBD1. Germline trimming cut 4 bases from V and 6 bases from J; bases unmatched to any gene: 4. The CDR3 consists of 14 residues. The V gene's germline CDR1 is SGHRS and CDR2 YFSETQ. The CDR3: CASSPRTGGNEQFF. CDR3 bases: TGCGCCAGCAGCCCTCGGACAGGGGGCAATGAGCAGTTCTTC.

The chain has TRBV19 and TRBJ1-2; D is undetermined. CDR1 and CDR2 (germline): LNHDA, SQIVND (reference sequence). Trimming removed 0 bases at V and 1 base at J, with 15 bases between. This CDR3 region has 17 residues. The CDR3 region is CASSIDAGQTFNYGYTF. CDR3 bases: TGTGCCAGTAGTATAGATGCGGGCCAAACCTTTAACTATGGCTACACCTTC.

This clone turned up a few times. This rearrangement joins TRBV5-1 to TRBJ1-5; the D gene is possibly TRBD1 (6 bases). V lost 2 bases to trimming and J lost 2 bases, with 11 bases between them. Germline V lookup: CDR1 SGHRS, CDR2 YFSETQ. This CDR3 contains 15 residues. The CDR3 sequence is CASSFGDKGNQPQHF. The CDR3 region has the DNA TGCGCCAGCAGCTTCGGGGACAAAGGCAATCAGCCCCAGCATTTT.

This chain links TRBV9 with TRBJ2-2; 10 bases line up with TRBD1. Germline CDR1 SGDLS, CDR2 YYNGEE. The CDR3 totals 15 residues. Germline trimming cut 3 bases from V and 3 bases from J; bases unmatched to any gene: 2. Here the CDR3 reads CASSAGTGDTGELFF. The CDR3 DNA sequence: TGTGCCAGCAGCGCCGGGACAGGGGACACCGGGGAGCTGTTTTTT. Full variable domain (remainder filled in from reference TRBV9 and TRBJ2-2): DSGVTQTPKHLITATGQRVTLRCSPRSGDLSVYWYQQSLDQGLQFLIQYYNGEERAKGNILERFSAQQFPDLHSELNLSSLELGDSALYFCASSAGTGDTGELFFGEGSRLTVL.

The chain employs TRBV6-5 and TRBJ1-1; D not resolved. V lost 2 bases, J lost 2 bases, and 9 bases lay in between. The length of the CDR3 is 14 residues. Germline loops: CDR1 MNHEY, CDR2 SVGAGI. CDR3 sequence (DNA): TGTGCCAGCAGTTACGGAGGCAGTAACACTGAAGCTTTCTTT. It is translated as CASSYGGSNTEAFF.

The DNA for the CDR3 is TGTGCCAGCTCACCGAACACCAATGAGCAGTTCTTC. Its translation: CASSPNTNEQFF. The chain uses TRBV18 and TRBJ2-1, with D unclear. Germline-derived CDR1 and CDR2 are KGHSH and LQKENI. The CDR3 is 12 amino acids. Trimming cost V 3 bases and J 6 bases, with 6 bases left between them.

The chain joins TRBV6-5 to TRBJ1-1; D unclear. The V gene's germline CDR1 is MNHEY and CDR2 SVGAGI. V was pared by 8 bases and J by 4 bases, with 14 bases between. CDR3 length: 13 residues. This chain's CDR3 is CASSAGIGTEAFF. CDR3 DNA: TGTGCCAGCTCCGCCGGTATTGGCACTGAAGCTTTCTTT.